The clone carrying this TCR beta chain was recorded a few times. Its antigen is unidentified. The record originates from a study of cytomegalovirus exposure and HLA in healthy donors. Whole-study results and caveats: The study designated 150 to 200 TCR beta chains cytomegalovirus-associated.

This CDR3 region has 13 residues. With 4 bases removed from V and 2 bases from J, the gap between germline ends came to 7 bases. CDR1 and CDR2 from the germline V gene are LNHDA and SQIVND (reference sequence). The donors, nominally healthy at sampling, likely had unrecorded immune exposures. Primers: 60 Vbeta forward and 13 Jbeta reverse. The table came from immunoSEQ multiplex PCR; TCRdb's copy has only in-frame clones and leaves some out. The repertoire holds roughly 63,000 clones, with 60% to 80% as singletons. The sequence derives from a woman between 35 and 50 years old in good health and CMV-seropositive. J is TRBJ2-3 and V is TRBV19; the D gene is possibly TRBD1 (6 bases). Sequenced sample: PBMCs. In DNA, the CDR3 is TGTGCCAGTAGTAACAGGGACACAGATACGCAGTATTTT. Protein: CASSNRDTDTQYF.